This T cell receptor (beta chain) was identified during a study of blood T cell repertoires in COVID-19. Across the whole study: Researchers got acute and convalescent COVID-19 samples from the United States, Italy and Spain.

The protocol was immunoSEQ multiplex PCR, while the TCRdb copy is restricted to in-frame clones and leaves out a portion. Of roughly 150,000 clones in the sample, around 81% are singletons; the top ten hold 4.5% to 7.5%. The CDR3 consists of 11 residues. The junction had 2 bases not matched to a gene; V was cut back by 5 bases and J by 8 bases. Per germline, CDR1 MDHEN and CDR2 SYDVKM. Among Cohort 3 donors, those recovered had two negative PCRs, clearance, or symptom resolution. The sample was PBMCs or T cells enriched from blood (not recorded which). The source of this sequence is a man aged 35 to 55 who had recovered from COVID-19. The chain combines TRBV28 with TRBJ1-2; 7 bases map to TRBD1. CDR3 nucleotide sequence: TGTGCCAGCAGTCTAGGGGGCGGCTACACCTTC. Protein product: CASSLGGGYTF.